This TCR beta chain is from a study of cytotoxic CD8 clonotypes in ibrutinib-treated CLL. Some clones are missing from TCRdb's copy, which holds only in-frame ones; the method was immunoSEQ multiplex PCR. The sample includes some 120,000 clones, about 53% of them seen just once. Trimming shortened V by 7 bases and J by 10 bases, and 19 bases separated the two germline ends. Germline V gives CDR1 SQVTM, CDR2 ANQGSEA. CDR3 length equals 12 residues. The receptor was derived from a human donor with chronic lymphocytic leukemia. Sequenced here: PBMCs, sampled after 24 months of ibrutinib treatment. The rearrangement uses TRBV29-1 and TRBJ1-1; no clear D. Here the CDR3 DNA reads TGCAGCGGAGCGTTGCCCACTTCGGGAGCTTTCTTT. Residues: CSGALPTSGAFF.